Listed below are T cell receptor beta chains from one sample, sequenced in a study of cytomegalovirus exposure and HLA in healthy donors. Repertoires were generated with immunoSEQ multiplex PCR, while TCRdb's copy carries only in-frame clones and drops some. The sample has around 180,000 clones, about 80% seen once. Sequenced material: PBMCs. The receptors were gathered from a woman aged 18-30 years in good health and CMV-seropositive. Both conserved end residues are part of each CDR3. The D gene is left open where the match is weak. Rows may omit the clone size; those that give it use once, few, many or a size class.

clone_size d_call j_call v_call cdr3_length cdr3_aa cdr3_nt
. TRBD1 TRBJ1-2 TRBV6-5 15 CASSFTDRGGYGYTF TGTGCCAGCAGTTTCACGGACAGGGGGGGGTATGGCTACACCTTC
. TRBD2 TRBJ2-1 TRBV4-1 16 CASSQDDLAGDNEQFF TGCGCCAGCAGCCAAGATGATCTAGCGGGGGACAATGAGCAGTTCTTC
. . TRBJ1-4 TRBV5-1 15 CASSLAGRTTEKLFF TGCGCCAGCAGCTTGGCTGGCAGGACTACAGAAAAACTGTTTTTT
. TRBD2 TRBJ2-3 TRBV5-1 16 CASSKTGGHLTDTQYF TGCGCCAGCAGCAAGACGGGGGGGCATTTGACAGATACGCAGTATTTT
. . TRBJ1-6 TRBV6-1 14 CVSSDSGSNSPLHF TGTGTCAGCAGTGATTCAGGGTCCAATTCACCCCTCCACTTT
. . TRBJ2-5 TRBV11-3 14 CASSLGGQQETQYF TGTGCCAGCAGCTTAGGAGGGCAGCAAGAGACCCAGTACTTC
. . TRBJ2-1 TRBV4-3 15 CASSLRLDLYNEQFF TGCGCCAGCAGCCTCAGACTAGATCTATACAATGAGCAGTTCTTC
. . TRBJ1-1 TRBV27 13 CASSLGVGQKAFF TGTGCCAGCAGTTTAGGGGTCGGACAAAAAGCTTTCTTT
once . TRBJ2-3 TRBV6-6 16 CASSSNRASGTDTQYF TGTGCCAGCAGTTCTAACAGGGCTTCCGGCACAGATACGCAGTATTTT
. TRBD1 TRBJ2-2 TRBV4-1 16 CASSQTGTGGTGELFF TGCGCCAGCAGCCAAACTGGGACAGGGGGTACCGGGGAGCTGTTTTTT
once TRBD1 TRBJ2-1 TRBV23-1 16 CASSQSDRGSYNEQFF TGCGCCAGCAGTCAATCAGACAGGGGGTCCTACAATGAGCAGTTCTTC
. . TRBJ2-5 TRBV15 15 CATETLVGGKETQYF TGTGCCACCGAGACTCTCGTAGGGGGAAAAGAGACCCAGTACTTC
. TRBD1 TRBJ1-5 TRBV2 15 CASSPTGGVYQPQHF TGTGCCAGCAGTCCGACAGGGGGCGTCTATCAGCCCCAGCATTTT
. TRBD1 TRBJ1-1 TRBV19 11 CASSGQGVTFF TGTGCCAGTAGCGGACAGGGGGTAACTTTCTTT
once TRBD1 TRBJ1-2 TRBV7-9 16 CASSFTQGAANYGYTF TGTGCCAGCAGTTTCACACAGGGGGCAGCTAACTATGGCTACACCTTC
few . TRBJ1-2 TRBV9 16 CASSLQSAEANYGYTF TGTGCCAGCAGCTTACAAAGCGCGGAAGCTAACTATGGCTACACCTTC
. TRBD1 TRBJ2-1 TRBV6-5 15 CASRDRALSYNEQFF TGTGCCAGCAGAGACAGGGCGCTCTCCTACAATGAGCAGTTCTTC
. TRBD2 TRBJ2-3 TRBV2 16 CASRWTSGVNTDTQYF TGTGCCAGCAGATGGACTAGCGGGGTGAACACAGATACGCAGTATTTT
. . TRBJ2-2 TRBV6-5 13 CASSYGSPGELFF TGTGCCAGCAGTTACGGCTCGCCCGGGGAGCTGTTTTTT
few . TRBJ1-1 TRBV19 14 CASLTGSMNTEAFF TGTGCCAGTCTAACAGGGTCCATGAACACTGAAGCTTTCTTT
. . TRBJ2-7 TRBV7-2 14 CASSPDTASYEQYF TGTGCCAGCAGCCCCGACACGGCCTCCTACGAGCAGTACTTC
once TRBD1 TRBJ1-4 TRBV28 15 CASTTRQGASEKLFF TGTGCCAGCACCACAAGGCAGGGGGCGAGTGAAAAACTGTTTTTT
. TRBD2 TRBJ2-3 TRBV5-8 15 CASSWRGTRTDTQYF TGTGCCAGCAGCTGGCGGGGGACCCGCACAGATACGCAGTATTTT
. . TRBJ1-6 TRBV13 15 CASSLDPGNNSPLHF TGTGCCAGCAGCTTAGATCCAGGGAACAATTCACCCCTCCACTTT
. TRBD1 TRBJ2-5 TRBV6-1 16 CASSEPGQQLKETQYF TGTGCCAGCAGTGAACCGGGACAGCAGCTAAAAGAGACCCAGTACTTC
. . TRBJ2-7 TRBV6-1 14 CASSEPGRPYEQYF TGTGCCAGCAGTGAGCCAGGGAGGCCCTACGAGCAGTACTTC
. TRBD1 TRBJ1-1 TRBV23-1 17 CASSQLTGDKEDTEAFF TGCGCCAGCAGTCAACTAACAGGGGATAAAGAGGACACTGAAGCTTTCTTT
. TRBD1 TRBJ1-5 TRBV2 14 CASVGQGRLQPQHF TGTGCCAGCGTGGGACAGGGACGTCTTCAGCCCCAGCATTTT
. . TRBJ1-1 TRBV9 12 CASSGGGGEAFF TGTGCCAGCAGCGGAGGGGGGGGCGAAGCTTTCTTT
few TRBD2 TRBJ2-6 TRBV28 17 CASSTGTSGSGANVLTF TGTGCCAGCAGTACGGGGACTAGCGGGTCTGGGGCCAACGTCCTGACTTTC
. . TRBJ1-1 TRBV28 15 CASTRGRVMNTEAFF TGTGCCAGCACCCGCGGGAGGGTTATGAACACTGAAGCTTTCTTT
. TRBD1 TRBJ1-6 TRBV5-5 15 CASSSEGQLNSPLHF TGTGCCAGCAGTTCCGAGGGACAGCTTAATTCACCCCTCCACTTT
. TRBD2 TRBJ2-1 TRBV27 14 CASTLAGADNEQFF TGTGCCAGCACACTAGCGGGTGCCGACAATGAGCAGTTCTTC
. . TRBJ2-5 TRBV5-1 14 CASSLGQHKETQYF TGCGCCAGCAGCTTGGGACAGCACAAAGAGACCCAGTACTTC
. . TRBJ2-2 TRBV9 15 CASIGAEGVSGELFF TGTGCCAGCATCGGGGCGGAGGGCGTTTCCGGGGAGCTGTTTTTT
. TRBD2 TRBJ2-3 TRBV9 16 CASSVASGEGADTQYF TGTGCCAGCAGCGTAGCGAGCGGGGAAGGCGCAGATACGCAGTATTTT
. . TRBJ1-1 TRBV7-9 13 CASSLGVRTEAFF TGTGCCAGCAGCTTAGGGGTGAGGACTGAAGCTTTCTTT
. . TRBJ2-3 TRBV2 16 CASSGTAGALTDTQYF TGTGCCAGCAGTGGGACGGCGGGGGCCCTCACAGATACGCAGTATTTT
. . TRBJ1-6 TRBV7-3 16 CASSALPRGNNSPLHF TGTGCCAGCAGCGCCTTACCCCGGGGAAATAATTCACCCCTCCACTTT
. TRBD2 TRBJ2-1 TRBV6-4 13 CASSALAGREQFF TGTGCCAGCAGTGCGCTAGCGGGGAGAGAGCAGTTCTTC
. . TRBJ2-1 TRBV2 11 CARGRDNEQFF TGTGCCAGAGGCAGGGACAATGAGCAGTTCTTC
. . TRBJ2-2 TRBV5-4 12 CASSFGTGELFF TGTGCCAGCAGCTTCGGCACCGGGGAGCTGTTTTTT
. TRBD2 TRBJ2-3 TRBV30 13 CAWKRGDTDTQYF TGTGCCTGGAAGCGGGGAGACACAGATACGCAGTATTTT
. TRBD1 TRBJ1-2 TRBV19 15 CATREGQGNLGGYTF TGTGCCACCCGAGAGGGACAGGGGAATTTGGGTGGCTACACCTTC
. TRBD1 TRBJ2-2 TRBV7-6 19 CASSLAGQGRTTNTGELFF TGTGCCAGCAGCTTAGCAGGACAGGGAAGAACGACGAACACCGGGGAGCTGTTTTTT
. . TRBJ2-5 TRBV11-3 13 CASSLEAGETQYF TGTGCCAGCAGCTTAGAGGCCGGGGAGACCCAGTACTTC
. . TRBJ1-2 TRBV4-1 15 CASSQGAGNNYGYTF TGCGCCAGCAGCCAAGGGGCAGGGAACAACTATGGCTACACCTTC
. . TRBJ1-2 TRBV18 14 CASLGLGGANGYTF TGTGCCAGCCTCGGACTGGGGGGGGCGAATGGCTACACCTTC
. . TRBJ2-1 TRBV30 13 CAWSGSADNEQFF TGTGCCTGGAGTGGTAGCGCCGATAACGAGCAGTTCTTC
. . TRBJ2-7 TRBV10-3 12 CATRGQSYEQYF TGTGCCACCAGAGGACAGTCCTACGAGCAGTACTTC
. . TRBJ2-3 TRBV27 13 CASSIRQADTQYF TGTGCCAGCAGTATCAGACAGGCGGATACGCAGTATTTT
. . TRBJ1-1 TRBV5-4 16 CASSWGGVTSNTEAFF TGTGCCAGCAGCTGGGGGGGCGTGACGTCGAACACTGAAGCTTTCTTT
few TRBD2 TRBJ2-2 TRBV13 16 CASSFRLAGRTGELFF TGTGCCAGCAGCTTTAGACTAGCGGGGCGCACCGGGGAGCTGTTTTTT
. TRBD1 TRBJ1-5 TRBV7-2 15 CASSQVGAGGQPQHF TGTGCCAGCAGCCAGGTTGGGGCAGGGGGACAGCCCCAGCATTTT